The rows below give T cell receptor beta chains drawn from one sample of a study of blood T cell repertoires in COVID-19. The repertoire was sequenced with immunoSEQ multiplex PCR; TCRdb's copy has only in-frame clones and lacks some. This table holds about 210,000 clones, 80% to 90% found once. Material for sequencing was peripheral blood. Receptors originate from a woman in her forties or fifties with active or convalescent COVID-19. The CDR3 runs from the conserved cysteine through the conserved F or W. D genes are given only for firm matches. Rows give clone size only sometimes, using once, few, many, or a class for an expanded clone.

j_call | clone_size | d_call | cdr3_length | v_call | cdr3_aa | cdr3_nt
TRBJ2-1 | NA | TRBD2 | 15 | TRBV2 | CASSVGLAGTNEQFF | TGTGCCAGCAGTGTCGGACTAGCGGGGACCAATGAGCAGTTCTTC
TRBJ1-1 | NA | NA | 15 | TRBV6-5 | CASSRGWTENTEAFF | TGTGCCAGCAGTAGGGGCTGGACAGAGAACACTGAAGCTTTCTTT
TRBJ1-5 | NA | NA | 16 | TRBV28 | CASRNDRSGVNQPQHF | TGTGCCAGCAGAAACGACAGGAGTGGGGTTAATCAGCCCCAGCATTTT
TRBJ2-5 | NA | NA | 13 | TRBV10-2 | CASSESRRETQYF | TGCGCCAGCAGTGAGAGTAGGAGGGAGACCCAGTACTTC
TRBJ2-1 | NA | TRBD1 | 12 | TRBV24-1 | CATSESGTAQFF | TGTGCCACCAGTGAGTCCGGGACAGCGCAGTTCTTC
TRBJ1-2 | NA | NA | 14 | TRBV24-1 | CATSDGQRPSGYTF | TGTGCCACCAGTGATGGGCAGCGGCCCTCGGGCTACACCTTC
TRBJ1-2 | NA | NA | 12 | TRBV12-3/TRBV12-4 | CASTEEGYGYTF | TGTGCCAGCACCGAGGAGGGGTATGGCTACACCTTC
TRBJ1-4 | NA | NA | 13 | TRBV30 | CAWSAGRGEKLFF | TGTGCCTGGTCCGCGGGGCGAGGTGAAAAACTGTTTTTT
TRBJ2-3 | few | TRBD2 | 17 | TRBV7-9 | CASSGTRGLAVGDTQYF | TGTGCCAGCAGCGGGACACGGGGACTAGCTGTTGGGGATACGCAGTATTTT
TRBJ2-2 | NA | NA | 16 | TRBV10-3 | CAISESAQGIAGELFF | TGTGCCATCAGTGAGTCTGCCCAGGGGATCGCCGGGGAGCTGTTTTTT
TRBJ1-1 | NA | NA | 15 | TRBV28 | CASSPPGMGITEAFF | TGTGCCAGCAGTCCTCCAGGGATGGGGATCACTGAAGCTTTCTTT
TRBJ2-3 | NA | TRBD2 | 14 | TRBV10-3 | CAISERGGTDTQYF | TGTGCCATCAGTGAGCGGGGGGGCACAGATACGCAGTATTTT
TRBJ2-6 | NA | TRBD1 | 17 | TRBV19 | CASTWDRGPSGANVLTF | TGTGCCAGTACCTGGGACAGGGGACCCTCTGGGGCCAACGTCCTGACTTTC
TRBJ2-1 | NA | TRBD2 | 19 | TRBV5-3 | CARSLGLAGQLGLNNEQFF | TGTGCCAGAAGCTTGGGACTAGCGGGCCAACTAGGTTTAAACAATGAGCAGTTCTTC
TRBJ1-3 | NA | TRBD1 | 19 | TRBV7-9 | CASSLANLSRDRGRNTIYF | TGTGCCAGCAGCTTAGCTAACCTTTCCCGGGACAGGGGGCGAAACACCATATATTTT
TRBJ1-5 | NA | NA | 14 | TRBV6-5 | CASKRRNSNQPQHF | TGTGCCAGCAAGCGGCGCAATAGCAATCAGCCCCAGCATTTT
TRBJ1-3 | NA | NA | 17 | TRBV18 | CASSPLAGAPSGNTIYF | TGTGCCAGCTCACCACTCGCAGGGGCCCCCTCTGGAAACACCATATATTTT
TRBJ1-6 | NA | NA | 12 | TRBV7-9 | CASSLNNSPLHF | TGTGCCAGCAGCCTAAATAATTCACCCCTCCACTTT
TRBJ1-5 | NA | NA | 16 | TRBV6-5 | CASSYSSRTGNQPQHF | TGTGCCAGCAGTTACTCTTCCCGTACGGGCAATCAGCCCCAGCATTTT
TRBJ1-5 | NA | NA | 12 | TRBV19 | CASTEGRKPQHF | TGTGCCAGTACCGAGGGAAGAAAGCCCCAGCATTTT
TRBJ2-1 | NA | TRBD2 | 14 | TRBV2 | CASGLASGGTEQFF | TGTGCCTCAGGCCTTGCTAGCGGGGGGACTGAGCAGTTCTTC
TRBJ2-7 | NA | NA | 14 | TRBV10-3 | CAIGWDTNSYEQYF | TGTGCCATCGGCTGGGACACCAACTCCTACGAGCAGTACTTC
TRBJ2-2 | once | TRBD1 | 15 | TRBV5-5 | CASSLALQGTGELFF | TGTGCCAGCAGCTTGGCTCTACAGGGGACCGGGGAGCTGTTTTTT
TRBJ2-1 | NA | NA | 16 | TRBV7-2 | CASSLNGPWTNNEQFF | TGTGCCAGCAGCTTAAACGGCCCTTGGACAAACAATGAGCAGTTCTTC
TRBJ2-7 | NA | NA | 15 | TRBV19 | CASSMGSGFSYEQYF | TGTGCCAGTAGTATGGGGTCAGGGTTCTCCTACGAGCAGTACTTC
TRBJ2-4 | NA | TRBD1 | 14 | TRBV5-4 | CASSPGTAKNIQYF | TGTGCCAGCAGCCCAGGGACAGCAAAAAACATTCAGTACTTC
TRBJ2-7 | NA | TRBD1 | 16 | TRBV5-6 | CASSSIPGTGGVEQYF | TGTGCCAGCAGCTCGATCCCCGGGACAGGGGGAGTCGAGCAGTACTTC
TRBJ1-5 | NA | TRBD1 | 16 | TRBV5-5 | CASSFLPTGGNQPQHF | TGTGCCAGCAGCTTTCTACCGACAGGGGGCAATCAGCCCCAGCATTTT
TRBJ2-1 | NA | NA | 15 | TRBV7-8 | CASSPSGLSYNEQFF | TGTGCCAGCAGCCCCTCAGGGCTCTCCTACAATGAGCAGTTCTTC
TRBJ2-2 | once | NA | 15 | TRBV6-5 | CAGLRLGGDTGELFF | TGTGCCGGCCTCAGGTTAGGGGGTGACACCGGGGAGCTGTTTTTT
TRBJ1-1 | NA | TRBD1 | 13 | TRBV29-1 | CSVGTGDSTEAFF | TGCAGCGTTGGGACAGGGGATTCCACTGAAGCTTTCTTT
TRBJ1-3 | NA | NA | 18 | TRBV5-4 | CASSLQDRPDRSGNTIYF | TGTGCCAGCAGCTTACAAGACAGGCCCGATCGCTCTGGAAACACCATATATTTT
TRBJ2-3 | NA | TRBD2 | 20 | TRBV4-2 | CASSQGTLFVREGGKDTQYF | TGTGCCAGCAGCCAAGGCACCTTGTTTGTGCGGGAGGGCGGGAAAGATACGCAGTATTTT
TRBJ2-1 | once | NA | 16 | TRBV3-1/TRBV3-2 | CASSQGRGTSYNEQFF | TGTGCCAGCAGCCAGGGTCGGGGGACCTCCTACAATGAGCAGTTCTTC
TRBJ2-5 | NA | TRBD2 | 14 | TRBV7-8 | CASGTTSGGETQYF | TGTGCCAGCGGGACGACTAGCGGGGGAGAGACCCAGTACTTC
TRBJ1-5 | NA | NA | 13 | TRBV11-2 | CASSLSLYQPQHF | TGTGCCAGCAGCTTGAGCCTATATCAGCCCCAGCATTTT
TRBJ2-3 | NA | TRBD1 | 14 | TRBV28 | CASTLGQGDLKQYF | TGTGCCAGCACCTTGGGACAGGGTGATTTGAAGCAGTATTTT
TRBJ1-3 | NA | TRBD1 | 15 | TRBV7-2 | CASSLDRGPGNTIYF | TGTGCCAGCAGCTTAGACAGGGGGCCTGGAAACACCATATATTTT
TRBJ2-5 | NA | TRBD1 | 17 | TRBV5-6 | CASSPPGTGGKGETQYF | TGTGCCAGCAGCCCACCCGGGACAGGGGGAAAGGGGGAGACCCAGTACTTC
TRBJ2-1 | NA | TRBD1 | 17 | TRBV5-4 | CASGEGGGTGAYNEQFF | TGTGCCAGCGGAGAAGGTGGTGGGACAGGGGCGTACAATGAGCAGTTCTTC
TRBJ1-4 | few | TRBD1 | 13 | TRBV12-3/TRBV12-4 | CASSLGGTGKLFF | TGTGCCAGCAGTTTAGGGGGGACAGGGAAACTGTTTTTT
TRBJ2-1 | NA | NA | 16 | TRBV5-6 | CASSVWGRSSYNEQFF | TGTGCCAGCAGCGTGTGGGGGCGTAGCTCCTACAATGAGCAGTTCTTC
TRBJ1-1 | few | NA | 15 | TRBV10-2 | CASSFQGGGNTEAFF | TGCGCCAGCAGTTTTCAAGGGGGGGGTAACACTGAAGCTTTCTTT
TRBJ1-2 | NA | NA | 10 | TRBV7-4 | CAKIAGGYTF | TGTGCCAAAATCGCGGGTGGCTACACCTTC
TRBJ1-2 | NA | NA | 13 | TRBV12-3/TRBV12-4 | CASSQARGYGYTF | TGTGCCAGCAGTCAAGCCCGGGGCTATGGCTACACCTTC
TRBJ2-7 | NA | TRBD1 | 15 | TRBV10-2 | CASSPSGTGGAEQYF | TGCGCCAGCAGCCCTTCCGGGACAGGGGGCGCCGAGCAGTACTTC
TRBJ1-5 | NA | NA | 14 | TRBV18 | CASSQTESNQPQHF | TGTGCCAGCTCACAAACAGAAAGCAATCAGCCCCAGCATTTT
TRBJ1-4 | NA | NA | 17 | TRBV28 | CASSPMGRAGANEKLFF | TGTGCCAGCAGTCCTATGGGACGGGCGGGAGCTAATGAAAAACTGTTTTTT